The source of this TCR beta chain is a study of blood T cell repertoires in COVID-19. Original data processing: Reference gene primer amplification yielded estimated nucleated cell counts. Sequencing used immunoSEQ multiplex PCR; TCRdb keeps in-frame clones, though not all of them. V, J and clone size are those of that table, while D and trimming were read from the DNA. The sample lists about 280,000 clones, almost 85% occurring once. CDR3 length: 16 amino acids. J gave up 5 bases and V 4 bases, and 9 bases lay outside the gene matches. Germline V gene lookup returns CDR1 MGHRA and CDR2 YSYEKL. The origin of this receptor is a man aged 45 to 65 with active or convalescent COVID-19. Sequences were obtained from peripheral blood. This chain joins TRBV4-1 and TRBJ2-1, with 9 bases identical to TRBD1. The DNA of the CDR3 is TGCGCCAGCAGCCCCATTCCGGGACAGGGTCACAATGAGCAGTTCTTC. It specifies CASSPIPGQGHNEQFF.